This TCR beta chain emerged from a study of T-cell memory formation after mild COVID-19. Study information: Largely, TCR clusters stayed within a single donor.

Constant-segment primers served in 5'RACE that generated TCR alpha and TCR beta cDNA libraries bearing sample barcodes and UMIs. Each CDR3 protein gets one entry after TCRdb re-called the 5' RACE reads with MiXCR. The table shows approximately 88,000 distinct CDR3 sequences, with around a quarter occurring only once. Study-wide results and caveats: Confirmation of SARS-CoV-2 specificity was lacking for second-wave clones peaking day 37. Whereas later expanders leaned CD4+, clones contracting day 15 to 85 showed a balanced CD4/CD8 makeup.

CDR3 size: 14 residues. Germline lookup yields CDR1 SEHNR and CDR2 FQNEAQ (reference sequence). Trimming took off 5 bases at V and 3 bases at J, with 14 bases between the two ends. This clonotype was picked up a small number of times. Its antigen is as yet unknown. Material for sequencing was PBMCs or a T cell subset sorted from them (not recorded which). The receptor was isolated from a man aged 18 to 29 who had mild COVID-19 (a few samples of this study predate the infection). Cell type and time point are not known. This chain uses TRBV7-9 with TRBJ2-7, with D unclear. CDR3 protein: CASSRPGQVYEQYF. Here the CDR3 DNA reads TGTGCCAGCAGCCGACCTGGGCAGGTCTACGAGCAGTACTTC. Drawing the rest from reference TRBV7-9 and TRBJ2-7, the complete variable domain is DTGVSQNPRHKITKRGQNVTFRCDPISEHNRLYWYRQTLGQGPEFLTYFQNEAQLEKSRLLSDRFSAERPKGSFSTLEIQRTEQGDSAMYLCASSRPGQVYEQYFGPGTRLTVT.